This T cell receptor (beta chain) was found in a study of regulatory T cells in long-lasting Graves disease. The table lists this clonotype with many counts. What it binds is not known. Broader study findings: Patients with persistent disease showed a bias toward TRBV28, TRBJ1-2 and TRBJ2-5.

As for time point: persistent/refractory GD, antithyroid drugs over 5 years with positive TRAb. Making the TCR library involved RNA that had been extracted from PBMCs. The authors diagnosed Graves' disease using American Thyroid Association guidelines. EDTA tubes received roughly 8.6 milliliters of drawn peripheral blood. The ends were cut back, 3 bases at V and 1 base at J, with 21 bases in the middle. Germline V CDR1 and CDR2: MNHGY, SVAAGI. The CDR3 is made up of 18 amino acids. Investigators prepared the TCR beta libraries by applying iRepertoire HTBI primers and Arm-PCR of CDR3 regions. A single record per CDR3 protein comes from TCRdb applying MiXCR to the multiplex PCR reads. The sample comprises fewer than 550,000 distinct CDR3 sequences, roughly 21% of which are singletons, and 7.1% rests with the top ten.

Here the sequenced sample was peripheral blood mononuclear cells (PBMCs), taken when the disease was refractory, from a patient treated with antithyroid drugs. The sequence was obtained from a female donor with Graves disease. The rearrangement uses TRBV6-9 and TRBJ1-2; a possible D gene is TRBD1 (5 bases). The CDR3 DNA is TGTGCCAGCAGTTACACGGTTGAGGGAGGACAAGATAACTATGGCTACACCTTC. Amino acids: CASSYTVEGGQDNYGYTF.